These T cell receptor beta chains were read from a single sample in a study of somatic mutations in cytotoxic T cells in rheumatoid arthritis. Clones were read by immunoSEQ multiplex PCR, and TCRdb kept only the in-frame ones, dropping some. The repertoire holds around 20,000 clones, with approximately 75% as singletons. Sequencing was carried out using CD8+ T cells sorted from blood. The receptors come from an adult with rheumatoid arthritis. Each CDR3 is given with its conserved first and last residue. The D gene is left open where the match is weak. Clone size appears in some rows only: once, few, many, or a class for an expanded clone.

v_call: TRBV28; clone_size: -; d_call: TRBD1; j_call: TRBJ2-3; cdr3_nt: TGTGCCAGCAGTTCCCCGACAGGGTACTTCCTCACAGATACGCAGTATTTT; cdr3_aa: CASSSPTGYFLTDTQYF
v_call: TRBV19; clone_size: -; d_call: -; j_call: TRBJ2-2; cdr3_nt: TGTGCCAGTAGTATCGCGACAGGTCCCGGGGAGCTGTTTTTT; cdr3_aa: CASSIATGPGELFF
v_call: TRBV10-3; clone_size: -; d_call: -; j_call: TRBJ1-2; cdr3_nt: TGTGCCATCAGTGAGTCCGTCCTAATGGGTACTAGCTATGGCTACACCTTC; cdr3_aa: CAISESVLMGTSYGYTF
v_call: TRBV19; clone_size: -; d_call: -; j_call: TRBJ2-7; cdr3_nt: TGTGCCAGTAGTATACAGGGCTACGAGCAGTACTTC; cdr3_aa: CASSIQGYEQYF
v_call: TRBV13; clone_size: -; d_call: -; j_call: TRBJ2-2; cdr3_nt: TGTGCCAGCACCAAGACCGGGGAGCTGTTTTTT; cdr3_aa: CASTKTGELFF
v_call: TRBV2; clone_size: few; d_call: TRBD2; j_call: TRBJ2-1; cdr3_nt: TGTGCCAGCAGTGGGCCGAGCGGGGGCTTAAATGAGCAGTTCTTC; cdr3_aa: CASSGPSGGLNEQFF
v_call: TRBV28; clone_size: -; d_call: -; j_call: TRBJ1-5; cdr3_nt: TGTGCCAGCAGTCCCCCGTCTAGCAATCAGCCCCAGCATTTT; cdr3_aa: CASSPPSSNQPQHF
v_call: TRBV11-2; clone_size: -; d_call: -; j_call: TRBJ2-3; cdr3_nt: TGTGCCAGCAGCTTAGCCCCTAGCCTGATGGATACGCAGTATTTT; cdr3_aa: CASSLAPSLMDTQYF
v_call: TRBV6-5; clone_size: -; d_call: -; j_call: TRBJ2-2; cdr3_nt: TGTGCCAGCAGTTACTCGGCGGGCCCCGGGGAGCTGTTTTTT; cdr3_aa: CASSYSAGPGELFF
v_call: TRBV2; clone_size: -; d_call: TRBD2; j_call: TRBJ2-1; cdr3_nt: TGTGCCGGGTACGGGGGGTCCGAGGGACTAGCGGTAAATGAGCAGTTCTTC; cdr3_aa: CAGYGGSEGLAVNEQFF
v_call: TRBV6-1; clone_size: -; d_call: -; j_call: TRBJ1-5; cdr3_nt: TGTGCCAGCAGTGAAGCCGGGGGGGAAGGTCAGCCCCAGCATTTT; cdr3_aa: CASSEAGGEGQPQHF
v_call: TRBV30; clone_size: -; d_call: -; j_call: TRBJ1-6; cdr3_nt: TGTGCCTGGAGTAATACGGCTACGGCCCTCCACTTT; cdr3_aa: CAWSNTATALHF
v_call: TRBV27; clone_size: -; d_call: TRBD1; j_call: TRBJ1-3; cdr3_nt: TGTGCCAGCAGTTTAGGGACAGGGGGCGCAGATGGAAACACCATATATTTT; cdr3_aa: CASSLGTGGADGNTIYF
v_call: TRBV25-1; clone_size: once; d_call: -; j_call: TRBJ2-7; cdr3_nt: TGTGCCAGCAGTGAATATAGTTTAGAAAAGTCCTACGAGCAGTACTTC; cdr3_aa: CASSEYSLEKSYEQYF
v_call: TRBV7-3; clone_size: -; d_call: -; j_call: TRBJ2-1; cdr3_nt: TGTGCCAGCAGCTTGGCCCATAACTCCTACAATGAGCAGTTCTTC; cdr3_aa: CASSLAHNSYNEQFF
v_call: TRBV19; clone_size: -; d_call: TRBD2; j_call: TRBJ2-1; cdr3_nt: TGTGCCAGTAGTACTACCCCGGGACGGCCGGGACTAGCGGGGGAGAATGAGCAGTTCTTC; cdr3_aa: CASSTTPGRPGLAGENEQFF
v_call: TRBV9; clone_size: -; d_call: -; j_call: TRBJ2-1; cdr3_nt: TGTGCCAGCAGCGTAGTTGAGGGCTACAATGAGCAGTTCTTC; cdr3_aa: CASSVVEGYNEQFF
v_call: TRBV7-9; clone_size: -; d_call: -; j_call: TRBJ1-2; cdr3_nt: TGTGCCAGCAGCTTAGCGGGCACCACAAACTATGGCTACACCTTC; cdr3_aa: CASSLAGTTNYGYTF
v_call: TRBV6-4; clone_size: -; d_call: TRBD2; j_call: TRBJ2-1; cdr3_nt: TGTGCCAGCAGCAGAATCGGGGGGACGAACAATGAGCAGTTCTTC; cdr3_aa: CASSRIGGTNNEQFF
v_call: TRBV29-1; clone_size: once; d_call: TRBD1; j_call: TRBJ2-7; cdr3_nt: TGCAGCGTTGAAGATTGGGGGACATCCGGGACAGGGGAACTCGAGCAGTACTTC; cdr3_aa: CSVEDWGTSGTGELEQYF
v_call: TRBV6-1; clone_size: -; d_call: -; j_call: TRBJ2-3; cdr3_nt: TGTGCCAGCAGTGAATTAATTGGTTCTAGCACAGATACGCAGTATTTT; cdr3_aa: CASSELIGSSTDTQYF
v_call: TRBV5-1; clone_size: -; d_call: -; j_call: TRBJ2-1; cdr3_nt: TGCGCCAGCAGCTGGCCCCAGGGCGATCCCAATGAGCAGTTCTTC; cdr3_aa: CASSWPQGDPNEQFF